This entry concerns a single TCR beta chain. Its antigen remains unknown. Being one base from a much bigger clone, this may be a read error. Scientists amplified the TCR beta CDR3 regions from RNA transcripts. RT-PCR was first run with HTBI primers, then multiplex PCR in a second round. A single record per CDR3 protein comes from TCRdb applying MiXCR to the multiplex PCR reads. The table records approximately 1.2 million distinct CDR3 sequences, 36% of them present only once. This entry comes from a study of Graves' ophthalmopathy and Graves' hyperthyroidism. The study's findings and limits: In blood, most expanded thyroid clonotypes above 0.001 frequency were also detected.

This sequence originates from an adult man with Graves' hyperthyroidism. The specimen was peripheral blood or thyroid tissue (not recorded which).

Here the CDR3 reads CASSENRGDTEAFF. The CDR3 DNA sequence: TGTGCCAGTAGTGAGAACAGGGGGGACACTGAAGCTTTCTTT. This chain connects TRBV19 to TRBJ1-1; 8 positions agree with TRBD1. The CDR3 sequence is 14 residues long. The germline CDR1 and CDR2 sequences are LNHDA and SQIVND (reference sequence). V lost 5 bases, J lost 3 bases, and 5 bases stayed unmatched.